This T cell receptor (beta chain) was identified in a study of early T cells in non-severe SARS-CoV-2 infection. The wider study: Sequenced material consisted of bulk RNA (from unsorted whole blood), and chains were unpaired.

In regard to this clonotype: Its target is unknown.

Study observations and caveats: A preference for anti-spike CD8 responses marked VDJdb matching, which missed private and CD4 specificities.

This CDR3 is 16 amino acids long. V lost 4 bases and J lost 0; bases outside the gene matches: 9. Germline CDR1 and CDR2: MNHEY and SMNVEV (reference sequence). Individual cDNA molecules received unique molecular identifiers. TCRdb reprocessed the 5' RACE reads via MiXCR and lists one record per CDR3 protein. This repertoire shows tens of thousands of distinct CDR3 sequences, under 8% found once; its top ten account for roughly 5.6%. The sequence came from an adult who was a healthcare worker with PCR-confirmed SARS-CoV-2 infection or an uninfected control (not recorded which). The chain has TRBV27 and TRBJ2-7; TRBD1 agrees at 7 bases. Material: whole blood, obtained at baseline. The CDR3 DNA sequence: TGTGCCAGCAGTTGGAGCCGGGACAGCAACTCCTACGAGCAGTACTTC. This encodes CASSWSRDSNSYEQYF.